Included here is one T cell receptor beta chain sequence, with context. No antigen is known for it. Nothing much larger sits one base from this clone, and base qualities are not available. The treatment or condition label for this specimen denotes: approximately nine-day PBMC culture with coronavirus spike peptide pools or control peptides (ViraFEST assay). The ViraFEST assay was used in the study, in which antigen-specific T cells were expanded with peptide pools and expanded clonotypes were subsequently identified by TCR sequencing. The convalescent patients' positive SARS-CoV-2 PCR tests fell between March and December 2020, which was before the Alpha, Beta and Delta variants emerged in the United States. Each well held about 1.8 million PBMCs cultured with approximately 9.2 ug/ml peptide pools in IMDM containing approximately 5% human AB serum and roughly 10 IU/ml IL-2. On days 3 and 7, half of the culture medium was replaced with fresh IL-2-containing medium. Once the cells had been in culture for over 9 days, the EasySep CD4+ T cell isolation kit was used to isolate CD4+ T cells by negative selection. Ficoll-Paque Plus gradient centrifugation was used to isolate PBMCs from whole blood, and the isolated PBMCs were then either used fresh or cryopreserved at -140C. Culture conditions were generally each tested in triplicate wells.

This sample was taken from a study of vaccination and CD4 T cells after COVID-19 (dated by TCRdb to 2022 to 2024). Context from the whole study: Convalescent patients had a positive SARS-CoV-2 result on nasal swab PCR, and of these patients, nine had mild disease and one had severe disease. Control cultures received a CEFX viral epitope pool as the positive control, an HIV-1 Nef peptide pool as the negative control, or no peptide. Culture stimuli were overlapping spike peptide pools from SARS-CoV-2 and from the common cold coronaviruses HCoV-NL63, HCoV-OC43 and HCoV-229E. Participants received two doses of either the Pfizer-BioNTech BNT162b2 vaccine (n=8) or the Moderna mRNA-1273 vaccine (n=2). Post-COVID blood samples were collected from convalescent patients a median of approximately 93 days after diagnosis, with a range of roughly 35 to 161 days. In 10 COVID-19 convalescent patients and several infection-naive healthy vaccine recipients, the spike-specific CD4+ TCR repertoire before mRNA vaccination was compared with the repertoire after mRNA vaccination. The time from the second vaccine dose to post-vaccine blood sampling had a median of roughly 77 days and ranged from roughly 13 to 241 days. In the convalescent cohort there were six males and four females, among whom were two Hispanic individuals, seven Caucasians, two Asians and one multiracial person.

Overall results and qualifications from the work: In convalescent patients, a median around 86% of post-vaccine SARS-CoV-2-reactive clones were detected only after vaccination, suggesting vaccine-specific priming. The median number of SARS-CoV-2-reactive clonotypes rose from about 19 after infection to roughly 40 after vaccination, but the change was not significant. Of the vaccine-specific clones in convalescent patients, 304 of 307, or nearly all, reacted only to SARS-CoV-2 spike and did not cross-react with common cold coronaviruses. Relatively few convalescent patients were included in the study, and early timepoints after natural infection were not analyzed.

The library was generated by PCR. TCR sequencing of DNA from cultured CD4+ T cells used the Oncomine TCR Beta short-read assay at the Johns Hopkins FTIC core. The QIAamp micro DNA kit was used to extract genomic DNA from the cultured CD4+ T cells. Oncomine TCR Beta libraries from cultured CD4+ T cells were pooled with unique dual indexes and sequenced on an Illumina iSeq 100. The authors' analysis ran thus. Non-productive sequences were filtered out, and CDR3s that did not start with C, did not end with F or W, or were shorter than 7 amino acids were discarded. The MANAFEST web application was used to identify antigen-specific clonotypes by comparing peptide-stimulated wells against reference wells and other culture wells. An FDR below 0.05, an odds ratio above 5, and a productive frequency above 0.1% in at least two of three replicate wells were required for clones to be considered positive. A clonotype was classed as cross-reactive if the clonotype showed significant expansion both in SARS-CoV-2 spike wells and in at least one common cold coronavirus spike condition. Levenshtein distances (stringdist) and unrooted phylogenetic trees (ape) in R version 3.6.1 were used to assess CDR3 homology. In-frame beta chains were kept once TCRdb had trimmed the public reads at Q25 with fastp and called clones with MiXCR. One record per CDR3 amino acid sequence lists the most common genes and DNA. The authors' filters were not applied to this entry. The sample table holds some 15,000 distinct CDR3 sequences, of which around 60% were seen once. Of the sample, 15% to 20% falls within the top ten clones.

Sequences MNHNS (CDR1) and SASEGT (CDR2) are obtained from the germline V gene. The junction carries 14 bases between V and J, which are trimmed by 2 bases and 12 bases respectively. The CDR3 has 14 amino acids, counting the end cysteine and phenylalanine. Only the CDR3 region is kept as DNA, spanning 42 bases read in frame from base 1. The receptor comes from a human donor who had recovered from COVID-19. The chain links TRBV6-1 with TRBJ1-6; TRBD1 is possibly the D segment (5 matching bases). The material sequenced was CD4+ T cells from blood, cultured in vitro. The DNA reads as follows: TGTGCCAGCAGTGAACGGGAAAGGGGCATACCCCTCCACTTT. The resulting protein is CASSERERGIPLHF.